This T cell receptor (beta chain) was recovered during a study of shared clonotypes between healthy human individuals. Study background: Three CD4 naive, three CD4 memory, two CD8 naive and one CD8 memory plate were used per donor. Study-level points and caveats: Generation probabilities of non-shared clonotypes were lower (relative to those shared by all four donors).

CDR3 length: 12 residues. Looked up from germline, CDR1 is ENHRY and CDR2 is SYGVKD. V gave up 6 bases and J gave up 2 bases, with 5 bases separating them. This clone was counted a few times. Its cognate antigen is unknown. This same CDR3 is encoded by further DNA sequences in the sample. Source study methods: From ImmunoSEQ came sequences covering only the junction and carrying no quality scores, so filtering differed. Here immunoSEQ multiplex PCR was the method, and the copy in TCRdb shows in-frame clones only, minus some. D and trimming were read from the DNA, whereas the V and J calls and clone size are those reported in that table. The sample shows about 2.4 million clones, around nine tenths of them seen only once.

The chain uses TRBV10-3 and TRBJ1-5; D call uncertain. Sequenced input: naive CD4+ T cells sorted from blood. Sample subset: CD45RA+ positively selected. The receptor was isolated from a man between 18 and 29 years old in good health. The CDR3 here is CAISGGNQPQHF. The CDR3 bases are TGTGCCATCAGCGGGGGCAATCAGCCCCAGCATTTT.